Reported below is one T cell receptor beta chain. The antigen remains unidentified. Across 18 months, stable Graves' hyperthyroidism was marked by no progression to ophthalmopathy. Every diagnosis used clinical symptoms, serum thyroxine and TRAb, thyroid ultrasound and orbital computed tomography. The data were obtained in a study of T cells in Graves' hyperthyroidism and ophthalmopathy. Regarding the study as a whole: It was a median about seven months before onset that the model predicted ophthalmopathy.

TCR beta CDR3 regions were amplified from RNA. A set of HTBI primers served as the primers for a first-round RT-PCR of the TCR CDR3. TCRdb fed the multiplex PCR reads into MiXCR, producing one record per CDR3 protein. This table holds some 600,000 distinct CDR3 sequences, around 46% found once. This CDR3 is built from 13 residues. Germline V CDR1 and CDR2: DFQATT, SNEGSKA (reference sequence). V shed 6 bases and J 5 bases; nucleotides not matched to a gene: 9. The genes are TRBV20-1 and TRBJ2-5; the match to TRBD1 covers 7 bases. The sequence was obtained from a woman younger than 30 with Graves' hyperthyroidism. Sequencing was performed on peripheral blood or thyroid tissue (not recorded which). In nucleotides, the CDR3 is TGCAGTGCCAGGGGGAGCGTAGGGGAGACCCAGTACTTC. It yields the protein CSARGSVGETQYF.